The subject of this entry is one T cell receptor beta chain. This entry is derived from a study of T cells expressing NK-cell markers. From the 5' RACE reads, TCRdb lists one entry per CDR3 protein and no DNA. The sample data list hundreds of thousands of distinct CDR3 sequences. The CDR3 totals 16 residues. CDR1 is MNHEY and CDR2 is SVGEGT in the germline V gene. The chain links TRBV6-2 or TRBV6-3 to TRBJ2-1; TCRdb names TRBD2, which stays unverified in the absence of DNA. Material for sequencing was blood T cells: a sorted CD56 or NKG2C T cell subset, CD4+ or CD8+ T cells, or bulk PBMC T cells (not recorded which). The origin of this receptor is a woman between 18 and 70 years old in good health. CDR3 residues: CASSTKLAGSYNEQFF.